Listed here are 11 T cell receptor beta chains from one sample, sequenced in a study of blood T cell repertoires in COVID-19. Sequencing was performed with immunoSEQ multiplex PCR; in TCRdb, only in-frame clones are kept and a portion is missing. The sample includes approximately 75,000 clones, approximately 82% of them seen just once. Sequencing was carried out using peripheral blood. These receptors all come from a woman aged 50 to 60 with acute or convalescent COVID-19.

The V gene is TRBV5-1, the J gene TRBJ1-5; TRBD1 agrees at 10 bases. The CDR3 is 14 amino acids. V lost 2 bases to trimming and J lost 9 bases; unmatched junction nucleotides: 5. Germline CDR1 is SGHRS and CDR2 is YFSETQ. The CDR3 here is CASSLGQGEMPQHF. The DNA of the CDR3 is TGCGCCAGCAGCTTAGGACAGGGGGAGATGCCCCAGCATTTT. Full variable domain (remainder filled in from reference TRBV5-1 and TRBJ1-5): KAGVTQTPRYLIKTRGQQVTLSCSPISGHRSVSWYQQTPGQGLQFLFEYFSETQRNKGNFPGRFSGRQFSNSRSEMNVSTLELGDSALYLCASSLGQGEMPQHFGDGTRLSIL.

This clone was recorded a few times. The chain employs TRBV7-9 and TRBJ2-2, with no clear D. Between the trimmed V and J ends, which lost 0 bases and 4 bases, there was a span of 9 bases. The CDR3 contains 15 residues. The V gene's germline CDR1 is SEHNR and CDR2 FQNEAQ (reference sequence). DNA for the CDR3: TGTGCCAGCAGCTTAGCCAGTCATCTCACCGGGGAGCTGTTTTTT. It is translated as CASSLASHLTGELFF.

This chain uses TRBV3-1 (or the pseudogene TRBV3-2) with TRBJ2-1, with TRBD1 matching 8 bases. The V gene's germline CDR1 is LGHDT and CDR2 YNNKEL (reference sequence). Trimming cost V 1 base and J 4 bases; bases outside gene matches: 6. The CDR3 is made up of 16 amino acids. DNA for the CDR3: TGTGCCAGCAGCCAAGTTACCAGGGGGCAGTACAATGAGCAGTTCTTC. It is translated as CASSQVTRGQYNEQFF.

V and J are TRBV19 and TRBJ2-7, with 8 nucleotides matching TRBD1. CDR3 length: 16 residues. V dropped 4 bases and J dropped 2; count of bases not matched to a gene: 10. The germline gives CDR1 LNHDA, CDR2 SQIVND (reference sequence). The DNA of the CDR3 is TGTGCCAGTAGTACGTGGGAACAGGGGGAAACCTACGAGCAGTACTTC. Amino acid sequence: CASSTWEQGETYEQYF.

The chain uses TRBV7-9 and TRBJ1-6; tentatively, D is TRBD1 (6 bases). Per germline, CDR1 SEHNR and CDR2 FQNEAQ (reference sequence). V was clipped by 5 bases and J by 7 bases, with 18 bases between them. CDR3 length: 16 amino acids. This chain's CDR3 is CASSRVTGPGNSPLHF. The CDR3 nucleotides are TGTGCCAGCAGCCGTGTTACAGGGCCTGGGAATTCACCCCTCCACTTT.

This clone occurred once. The J gene is TRBJ1-1, the V gene TRBV10-3; D perhaps matches TRBD1 (5 bases). The CDR3 sequence is 15 residues long. Germline V lookup: CDR1 ENHRY, CDR2 SYGVKD. Between the trimmed V and J ends, which lost 11 bases and 4 bases, there was a span of 23 bases. The CDR3 loop reads CAVGTMTARLTEAFF. The DNA for the CDR3 is TGTGCCGTAGGAACCATGACAGCTAGGCTCACTGAAGCTTTCTTT.

The chain has TRBV11-3 and TRBJ1-1; TRBD1 agrees at 9 bases. The CDR3 is 14 amino acids. Per the germline V gene, CDR1 is SGHNT and CDR2 is YENEEA. The V gene end was trimmed by 5 bases and the J gene end by 1 base; junction bases not matched to a gene: 2. The CDR3 loop is CASSPGQGNTEAFF. CDR3 DNA sequence: TGTGCCAGCAGCCCGGGACAGGGGAACACTGAAGCTTTCTTT.

The chain uses TRBV5-1 and TRBJ2-7, with D possibly TRBD1 on 6 matching bases. CDR1 is SGHRS and CDR2 is YFSETQ in the germline V gene. V dropped 2 bases and J dropped 8 bases, with 17 bases sitting between them. The CDR3 covers 14 residues. In nucleotides, the CDR3 is TGCGCCAGCAGCTTCCCAGGGGCCCCTGAGAAGCAGTACTTC. It translates to CASSFPGAPEKQYF.

V and J are TRBV11-2 and TRBJ2-1, with 9 bases lining up with TRBD2. J lost 15 bases, V lost 4 bases, and 7 bases had no gene match. This CDR3 spans 12 amino acids. CDR1 is SGHAT and CDR2 is FQNNGV in the germline V gene. This CDR3 reads CASSSGTSLLFF. CDR3 in DNA: TGTGCCAGCAGCTCCGGGACTAGCTTGTTGTTCTTC.

Notes on this clone: Mismatch with germline at one junction end may stem from a read error. The chain uses TRBV7-7 and TRBJ2-5; 8 bases align to TRBD1. The CDR3 runs to 14 residues. CDR1 is SSHAT and CDR2 is FNYEAQ in the germline V gene (reference sequence). The CDR3: CASSKDRGQETQYF. DNA of the CDR3: TGTGCTAGCAGCAAAGACAGGGGCCAAGAGACCCAGTACTTC.

The gene calls are TRBV25-1 and TRBJ2-5, with D unresolved. Germline CDR1 reads MGHDK; CDR2 reads SYGVNS. CDR3 length: 11 amino acids. V was clipped by 1 base and J by 6 bases, with 3 bases between them. For the CDR3, the DNA is TGTGCCAGCAGTGAATTTAAGACCCAGTACTTC. This codes for CASSEFKTQYF.